These T cell receptor beta chains were read from a single sample in a study of naive and memory T cell subsets. TCRdb passed the UMI-ligation and nested PCR reads through MiXCR, listing each CDR3 protein once. The table shows around 5,700 distinct CDR3 sequences, with 7% occurring only once. The sample was effector memory CD8+ T cells from blood. Receptors originate from a human donor in good health. Each CDR3 is given with its conserved first and last residue. Each record gives: J gene, D gene, clone size, V gene, CDR3 DNA, CDR3 protein. The D gene is left open where the match is weak. Clone size, where shown, is once, few, many, or a class for clones that have expanded.

>TRBJ2-3|.|many|TRBV6-2/TRBV6-3
TGTGCCAGCAGTTACTCGGGCTCCCCCACAGATACGCAGTATTTT
CASSYSGSPTDTQYF
>TRBJ2-3|.|many|TRBV20-1
TGCAGTGCTAGAGACACCTGGTTAAGGACCACTAGCACAGATACGCAGTATTTT
CSARDTWLRTTSTDTQYF
>TRBJ2-1|TRBD1|.|TRBV20-1
TGCAGTGCGCCGAGAGGGGACAGTCGTGAGCAGTTCTTC
CSAPRGDSREQFF
>TRBJ2-5|TRBD1|medium-sized|TRBV2
TGTGCCACACCACAGGGGGCGCGGGAGACCCAGTACTTC
CATPQGARETQYF
>TRBJ1-1|.|many|TRBV6-4
TGTGCCAGCAGTGATGGCAGCTCCGCCGAAGCTTTCTTT
CASSDGSSAEAFF
>TRBJ2-7|TRBD1|.|TRBV28
TGTGCCAGCAGTTCTCAATACGTCCAGGGGGCCTACGAGCAGTACTTC
CASSSQYVQGAYEQYF
>TRBJ2-2|.|many|TRBV7-9
TGTGCCAGCAGCTTCACGAGCGGCGGGGAGCTGTTTTTT
CASSFTSGGELFF
>TRBJ1-1|.|few|TRBV29-1
TGCAGCGTCATAAATGTATGGGAAGCTTTCTTT
CSVINVWEAFF
>TRBJ2-1|.|few|TRBV27
TGTGCCAGCAAACACCCCAACTCCTACAATGAGCAGTTCTTC
CASKHPNSYNEQFF
>TRBJ2-2|.|many|TRBV6-4
TGTGCCAGCAGAACAGGGTCGGACACCGGGGAGCTGTTTTTT
CASRTGSDTGELFF
>TRBJ2-3|.|few|TRBV4-3
TGCGCCAGCAGCCAAGATGTGTCTGTCACAGATACGCAGTATTTT
CASSQDVSVTDTQYF
>TRBJ2-3|.|large|TRBV29-1
TGCAGCGCGCCACCCCCCGGGGCCACTACGGATACGCAGTATTTT
CSAPPPGATTDTQYF
>TRBJ2-1|TRBD2|.|TRBV6-4
TGTGCCAGCAGTCGACTAGCGGGAGAGGTACACAATGAGCAGTTCTTC
CASSRLAGEVHNEQFF
>TRBJ2-1|TRBD1|medium-sized|TRBV28
TGTGCCAGCGGGGGGGACAGGGAAATCAATGAGCAGTTCTTC
CASGGDREINEQFF
>TRBJ2-3|.|many|TRBV2
TGTGCCAGCAGGGACGGTGCTAGCACAGATACGCAGTATTTT
CASRDGASTDTQYF
>TRBJ2-1|.|medium-sized|TRBV20-1
TGCAGTGCTAGAGTCTACAATGAGCAGTTCTTC
CSARVYNEQFF
>TRBJ2-1|TRBD2|many|TRBV20-1
TGCAGTGCTAGAGATACGGGGGCCCAGCGGGAGAGGAATGAGCAGTTCTTC
CSARDTGAQRERNEQFF
>TRBJ2-7|.|many|TRBV19
TGTGCCAGTAGTATAGACTCCGGGGCCTACGAGCAGTACTTC
CASSIDSGAYEQYF
>TRBJ1-2|.|medium-sized|TRBV6-2/TRBV6-3
TGTGCCAGCTCCTCCCTCTCCGATGGCTATGGCTACACCTTC
CASSSLSDGYGYTF
>TRBJ2-1|TRBD2|.|TRBV11-2
TGTGCCAGCAGCTTACGGACTAGCTTGTTCAATGAGCAGTTCTTC
CASSLRTSLFNEQFF
>TRBJ2-2|.|medium-sized|TRBV4-2
TGTGCCAGCAGCCAAGAATCAGTCTCGGGGTCCGTTGGGGAGCTGTTTTTT
CASSQESVSGSVGELFF
>TRBJ2-2|TRBD1|many|TRBV24-1
TGTGCCACCAAAGGGACAGGCGACACCGGGGAGCTGTTTTTT
CATKGTGDTGELFF
>TRBJ2-7|TRBD2|.|TRBV7-2
TGTGCCAGCAGCTCCTTGCCGGGACTAGCCTACGAGCAGTACTTC
CASSSLPGLAYEQYF